The count of the clone carrying this T cell receptor beta chain is one. The protocol was immunoSEQ multiplex PCR, while the TCRdb copy is restricted to in-frame clones and leaves out a portion. The sample includes roughly 20,000 clones, around four fifths of them seen just once. The entry originates in a study of early stage breast cancer tumors. Turning to the study itself: Each sample averaged about 9.4-fold read coverage.

V was trimmed by 3 bases and J by 7 bases, leaving 14 bases between them. From germline, CDR1 is SGDLS and CDR2 YYNGEE. This CDR3 region has 15 residues. The sample comprised blood. V usage is TRBV9 and J usage is TRBJ1-6; TRBD1 might be the D (6 bases). The clonotype comes from a person aged 70 to 80 with breast cancer. The CDR3 protein is CASSGGAGGNSPLHF. As DNA, the CDR3 is TGTGCCAGCAGCGGAGGGGCGGGGGGCAATTCACCCCTCCACTTT.